This TCR beta chain is from a study of blood T cell repertoires in COVID-19. This CDR3 is built from 14 residues. Germline values: CDR1 SGHNT, CDR2 YYREEE (reference sequence). V lost 4 bases to trimming and J lost 8 bases; unmatched junction nucleotides: 8. Here immunoSEQ multiplex PCR was the method, and the copy in TCRdb shows in-frame clones only, minus some. The data contain 250,000 or so clones, just over 85% of them singletons. The chain joins TRBV5-4 to TRBJ1-2; 10 bases align to TRBD1. Source material: peripheral blood. The sequence came from a man aged 80 or over with acute or convalescent COVID-19. DNA of the CDR3: TGTGCCAGCAGCGGTCAGGGACAGGGGAGCGGCTACACCTTC. This translates into CASSGQGQGSGYTF.